This T cell receptor (beta chain) came from a study of T-cell reconstitution after alpha-beta-depleted transplantation in children. Findings of the study overall: At the one-year point after transplant, T-cell counts and TCRbeta diversity were found to come mostly from T cells that had been newly produced. Surviving thymic progenitors and recipient T cells were the source of high TCRbeta diversity at day 60 in some patients.

Construction of the TCRbeta library involved unique molecular identifiers. TCRdb re-analysed the PCR reads in MiXCR, keeping a single row per CDR3 protein. Of more than 200,000 distinct CDR3 sequences in the sample, 20% to 30% were seen once. Trimming cost V 6 bases and J 4 bases, with 13 bases left between them. CDR1 is SQVTM and CDR2 is ANQGSEA in the germline V gene. CDR3 length: 13 amino acids. About this clonotype itself: Its specificity is unknown.

Sequencing used PBMCs, obtained before TCRalphabeta/CD19-depleted stem cell transplant. V and J are TRBV29-1 and TRBJ2-1; D unresolved. The sequence was collected from a girl aged 2 to 10 with Fanconi anemia, due to receive a stem cell transplant. CDR3 sequence: CSVPVDVYNEQFF. Here the CDR3 DNA reads TGCAGCGTACCAGTCGACGTGTACAATGAGCAGTTCTTC.